Listed below are T cell receptor beta chains from one sample, sequenced in a study of blood T cell repertoires in COVID-19. Sequencing used immunoSEQ multiplex PCR; TCRdb keeps in-frame clones, though not all of them. The sample holds roughly 73,000 clones, about four fifths seen once. The sample comprised peripheral blood. The receptors derive from a woman aged 70-85 years with acute or convalescent COVID-19. CDR3s include the opening cysteine and the closing phenylalanine or tryptophan. A D gene is named only where the DNA matches it firmly. Size tells how often a clone was seen (once, few, many) or the class of an expanded clone, and some rows leave it out.

clone size	D gene	V gene	J gene	CDR3 DNA	CDR3 protein
-	-	TRBV3-1/TRBV3-2	TRBJ2-7	TGTGCCTGCGAGGGATCGTGGGAGCCGACCTACGAGCAGTACTTC	CACEGSWEPTYEQYF
once	-	TRBV9	TRBJ2-7	TGTGCCAGCTCCGGGGGCGGGAGCTCCTACGAGCAGTACTTC	CASSGGGSSYEQYF
-	TRBD2	TRBV4-1	TRBJ2-5	TGCGCCAGCAGCCAAGTGCTGACTAGCGGGACCCAAGAGACCCAGTACTTC	CASSQVLTSGTQETQYF
-	-	TRBV6-5	TRBJ1-1	TGTGCCAGCAGCGTAAACAGGGATTCCGAAGCTTTCTTT	CASSVNRDSEAFF
few	-	TRBV7-9	TRBJ2-1	TGTGCCAGCAGCCCCCCCGGGGTACCGGCCCACAATGAGCAGTTCTTC	CASSPPGVPAHNEQFF
once	TRBD2	TRBV9	TRBJ2-7	TGTGCCAGCAGCGTAGTAGCGGGAGCCTCCTACGAGCAGTACTTC	CASSVVAGASYEQYF
-	TRBD1	TRBV11-3	TRBJ1-1	TGTGCCAGCAGCCCTGGTTCGTTATGGGGACAGGGGAACACTGAAGCTTTCTTT	CASSPGSLWGQGNTEAFF
-	-	TRBV7-2	TRBJ2-2	TGTGCCAGCAGCCCCGCACAGCCCGGGGAGCTGTTTTTT	CASSPAQPGELFF
-	-	TRBV6-5	TRBJ1-1	TGTGCCAGCGAGGAGCTCGCAATGAACACTGAAGCTTTCTTT	CASEELAMNTEAFF
once	-	TRBV5-4	TRBJ2-5	TGTGCCAGCAGCCCTCCGCGGGGAGATGTGGACTTC	CASSPPRGDVDF
-	TRBD1	TRBV29-1	TRBJ2-7	TGCAGCGTTGGGACCGGGACAGGACTCTACGAGCAGTACTTC	CSVGTGTGLYEQYF
few	-	TRBV27	TRBJ2-7	TGTGCCAGCTCCACCGGGACTGAACCCTACGAGCAGTACTTC	CASSTGTEPYEQYF
few	-	TRBV27	TRBJ2-7	TGTGCCAGCAGTTTAAAACAGATCTCCTACGAGCAGTACTTC	CASSLKQISYEQYF
-	TRBD1	TRBV7-2	TRBJ1-1	TGTGCCAGCAGCTTGGGGACAGTTAAAGCTGAAGCTTTCTTT	CASSLGTVKAEAFF
-	TRBD1	TRBV28	TRBJ2-3	TGTGCCAGCAGTTTACCGGGACAGGGGCGCGGGGGAGATACGCAGTATTTT	CASSLPGQGRGGDTQYF
-	TRBD2	TRBV10-2	TRBJ2-7	TGCGCCAGCAGTGAGGGGAGCGGGAGTTTAACCTACGAGCAGTACTTC	CASSEGSGSLTYEQYF
-	TRBD1	TRBV5-6	TRBJ2-5	TGTGCCAGCAGCCGGGGACAGGGTGGAGAGACCCAGTACTTC	CASSRGQGGETQYF
-	TRBD1	TRBV5-6	TRBJ1-2	TGTGCCAGCAGACACAGGGGGACTAACTATGGCTACACCTTC	CASRHRGTNYGYTF
-	TRBD1	TRBV5-6	TRBJ1-6	TGTGCCAGCAGCCTATGGACAGGATTTAATTCACCCCTCCACTTT	CASSLWTGFNSPLHF
-	-	TRBV5-5	TRBJ1-1	TGTGCCAGCAGCTTTACCACAGGGACCGAAGCTTTCTTT	CASSFTTGTEAFF
-	TRBD1	TRBV4-2	TRBJ2-1	TGTGCCAGCAGCCCGGGACAGGGGGCCTACAATGAGCAGTTCTTC	CASSPGQGAYNEQFF
many	TRBD1	TRBV5-1	TRBJ1-6	TGCGCCAGCAGCTTGGCCCCGGACAGGGGTGATTCACCCCTCCACTTT	CASSLAPDRGDSPLHF
-	TRBD1	TRBV5-6	TRBJ1-2	TGTGCCAGCAGCCCTCCGGACAGGGACTATGGCTACACCTTC	CASSPPDRDYGYTF
once	-	TRBV4-2	TRBJ2-7	TGTGCCAGCAGCCAAAGAGGGGGGACAGCCTCCTACGAGCAGTACTTC	CASSQRGGTASYEQYF
once	-	TRBV7-9	TRBJ1-5	TGTGCCAGCAGCTCCTTCAAGAACAGCCTGGATCAGCCCCAGCATTTT	CASSSFKNSLDQPQHF
-	-	TRBV30	TRBJ1-5	TGTGCCTGGAGGGGAGGGAGCAATCAGCCCCAGCATTTT	CAWRGGSNQPQHF
few	TRBD2	TRBV4-1	TRBJ2-7	TGCGCCAGCAGCCAAGATTACCTAGCGGGTGGTGCCTACGAGCAGTACTTC	CASSQDYLAGGAYEQYF
few	-	TRBV19	TRBJ1-1	TGTGCCAGTAGTATGGACGACAGGTGGATTGAAGCTTTCTTT	CASSMDDRWIEAFF
once	TRBD2	TRBV11-2	TRBJ2-5	TGTGCCAGCAGCTTAGCGACTAGCGGGAGGGCCACGGCCCAGTACTTC	CASSLATSGRATAQYF
-	-	TRBV5-1	TRBJ1-1	TGCGCCAGCAGCCCCCAAAGACAGGTGAACACTGAAGCTTTCTTT	CASSPQRQVNTEAFF
once	TRBD1	TRBV5-6	TRBJ2-7	TGTGCCAGCAGTACGGACAGGGTTGAAGAGCAGTACTTC	CASSTDRVEEQYF
-	-	TRBV19	TRBJ2-3	TGTGCCAGTACAGGCCAGCCGAGCGGGACAGATACGCAGTATTTT	CASTGQPSGTDTQYF
-	TRBD2	TRBV7-9	TRBJ2-2	TGTGCCAGCAGCTTACAACTAGCGACTCGAGTCACCGGGGAGCTGTTTTTT	CASSLQLATRVTGELFF
-	TRBD1	TRBV28	TRBJ1-5	TGTGCCAGCCGGTCAGGGGGAGGCTTAAATCAGCCCCAGCATTTT	CASRSGGGLNQPQHF
-	TRBD2	TRBV6-5	TRBJ2-1	TGTGCCAGCAGTTCACTAGCGGACTCCTACAATGAGCAGTTCTTC	CASSSLADSYNEQFF
few	-	TRBV11-2	TRBJ2-5	TGTGCCAGCAGCTTAGAAATGGGCCGGAGGCTAGACCAAGAGACCCAGTACTTC	CASSLEMGRRLDQETQYF
-	TRBD1	TRBV28	TRBJ1-5	TGTGCCAGCAGGGGGGGACAGGGCGGTCAGCCCCAGCATTTT	CASRGGQGGQPQHF
-	TRBD1	TRBV18	TRBJ2-7	TGTGCCAGCTCACGAGGACAGGGGGCGAAGAACGAGCAGTACTTC	CASSRGQGAKNEQYF
-	TRBD2	TRBV3-1/TRBV3-2	TRBJ2-5	TGTGCCAGCAGCCTCCGGCGGGAGGGGGGTTTCCAAGAGACCCAGTACTTC	CASSLRREGGFQETQYF
-	TRBD1	TRBV19	TRBJ1-2	TGTGCCAGTAGGAAGCCGGGACAGGGCTCTCACTATGGCTACACCTTC	CASRKPGQGSHYGYTF
once	-	TRBV12-3/TRBV12-4	TRBJ1-1	TGTGCCAGCAGCATACAGGGTGGCACTGAAGCTTTCTTT	CASSIQGGTEAFF
-	-	TRBV19	TRBJ1-5	TGTGCCAGTAGTACGCGGGGAGGGGATCAGCCCCAGCATTTT	CASSTRGGDQPQHF
medium-sized	-	TRBV11-2	TRBJ2-2	TGTGCCAGCAGCCGGAGGGGGAACACCGGGGAGCTGTTTTTT	CASSRRGNTGELFF